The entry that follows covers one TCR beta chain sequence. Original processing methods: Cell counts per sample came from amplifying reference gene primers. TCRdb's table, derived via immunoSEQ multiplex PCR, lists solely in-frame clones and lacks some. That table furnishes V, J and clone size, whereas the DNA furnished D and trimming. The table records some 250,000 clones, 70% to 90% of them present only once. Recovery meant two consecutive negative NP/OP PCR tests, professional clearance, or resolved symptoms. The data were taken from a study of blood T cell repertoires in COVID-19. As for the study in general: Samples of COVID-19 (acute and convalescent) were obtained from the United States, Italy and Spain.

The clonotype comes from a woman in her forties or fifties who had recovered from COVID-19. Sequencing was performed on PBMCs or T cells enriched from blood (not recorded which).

CDR3 in amino acids: CASSQVSAESSYEQYF. Written as DNA, the CDR3 is TGCGCCAGCAGCCAAGTTTCAGCGGAGAGCTCCTACGAGCAGTACTTC. This chain connects TRBV4-1 to TRBJ2-7; D perhaps matches TRBD2 (5 bases). This CDR3 is 16 amino acids long. Trimming took 1 base from V and 0 from J, leaving 13 bases between them. CDR1 is MGHRA, CDR2 YSYEKL, per germline.